What follows describes a single TCR beta chain. Its antigen is not known. The data derive from a study of OX40 agonist ivuxolimab in advanced cancers. Overall study results and limits: Low clonal expansion, among the lowest seen, marked partial responders at 0.1-3.0 mg/kg. Not determined was the antigen specificity of the expanded peripheral T cells.

Germline lookup yields CDR1 MNHEY and CDR2 SVGAGI. CDR3 length equals 11 residues. V lost 0 bases and J lost 5, with 1 base in between. Libraries were prepared by immunoSEQ multiplex PCR; TCRdb keeps only in-frame clonotypes and omits some of them. The sample lists about 58,000 clones, 82% seen once, with more than 1.2% in the top ten. The source material was CD4+ or CD8+ T cells sorted from blood, sampled in a trial of the OX40 agonist ivuxolimab. This sequence joins TRBV6-5 and TRBJ2-5, with D unclear. This receptor was identified in an adult with an advanced solid tumor such as melanoma, head and neck, liver or kidney cancer. CDR3 loop: CASSYSETQYF. CDR3 nucleotide sequence: TGTGCCAGCAGTTACTCCGAGACCCAGTACTTC.